The T cell receptor beta chain described here comes from a study of patients and donors after allogeneic stem cell transplantation (dated by TCRdb to between 2020 and 2021). This clonotype was detected only a few times. The specificity of this receptor is unknown. Nothing much larger sits one base from this clone, and base qualities are not available. According to the germline V gene, CDR1 reads SGHRS and CDR2 reads YFSETQ. Cut back by 4 bases and 3 bases, the V and J ends lie 8 bases apart. The cysteine opens and the phenylalanine closes a CDR3 of 13 amino acids. This entry keeps only the CDR3 DNA: 39 bases, framed from base 1. The library was built by means of RT-PCR. The sequencing machine was a NextSeq 550. In-frame beta chains were kept once TCRdb had trimmed the public reads at Q25 with fastp and called clones with MiXCR. Each record represents a unique CDR3 protein, reported with the most common genes and DNA among its rows. The sample table holds about a million distinct CDR3 sequences, of which around 17% were seen once. Roughly 6.4% of the sample belongs to the ten largest clones.

The sample comprised blood, either unsorted or a sorted T cell fraction (not recorded which). The receptor was derived from a human donor who was either an allogeneic HSCT recipient or a stem cell or donor lymphocyte infusion donor (not recorded which). It is not recorded whose cells these are; they may come from a transplant donor. The rearrangement joined TRBV5-1 to TRBJ2-1, and the D gene may be TRBD2, 5 bases matching. The CDR3 corresponds to CASSEGDYNEQFF. The base sequence is TGCGCCAGCAGCGAGGGAGACTACAATGAGCAGTTCTTC.